This T cell receptor (beta chain) appears in the sequencing data of a study of shared clonotypes between healthy human individuals. The wider study: Donors were two women and a few men aged 18 to 49.

Germline V gives CDR1 SQVTM, CDR2 ANQGSEA. V was clipped by 7 bases and J by 6 bases, with 12 bases between them. CDR3 length: 12 amino acids. At a deep level, the assay was run. Every subset had its genomic DNA shared out evenly among several immunoSEQ plates. Measured with immunoSEQ multiplex PCR; TCRdb has only the in-frame clones, and not every one. The sample shows about 700,000 clones, 90% to 95% of them seen only once. Naive CD8 populations comprised CD45RO-negative cells positively selected for CCR7, excluding terminally differentiated effector memory CD45RA+ cells. Donation came from healthy HIV-negative adults that had no recent acute infections or vaccinations.

The source of this sequence is a man younger than 40 in good health. Sequencing was carried out using naive CD8+ T cells sorted from blood. The chain couples TRBV29-1 to TRBJ1-4; possibly TRBD1 for D (5 bases). The CDR3 DNA reads as TGCAGCGCCCTCGACAGACATGAAAAACTGTTTTTT. It encodes CSALDRHEKLFF.